Listed below are T cell receptor beta chains from one sample, sequenced in a study of T cell repertoires in aging, cancer and after chemotherapy. Using its own MiXCR run on the multiplex PCR reads, TCRdb lists one record per CDR3 protein. The sample carries around 13,000 distinct CDR3 sequences, about 20% recorded once. Specimen: blood. Source of these receptors: a human donor in good health. CDR3s include the opening cysteine and the closing phenylalanine or tryptophan. A D gene is named only where the DNA matches it firmly. Size is stated for part of the rows, as once, few or many counts, or as a class when the clone is expanded.

J gene	V gene	D gene	clone size	CDR3 DNA	CDR3 protein
TRBJ1-5	TRBV19	.	medium-sized	TGTGCCAGTAGCTGGGGGCAGGGTCAGCCCCAGCATTTT	CASSWGQGQPQHF
TRBJ2-3	TRBV7-2	.	.	TGTGCCAGCGGCTCGGGTAGCGGCCACTGGGGAGATACGCAGTATTTT	CASGSGSGHWGDTQYF
TRBJ1-4	TRBV18	.	.	TGTGCCAGCTCACTTACGATCGGGGGTAGGAATGAAAAACTGTTTTTT	CASSLTIGGRNEKLFF
TRBJ1-2	TRBV7-2	.	few	TGTGCCAGCAGCTTAGGGCAGGGGTATGGCTACACCTTC	CASSLGQGYGYTF
TRBJ2-7	TRBV6-5	TRBD1	medium-sized	TGTGCCAGTTCGGTCCTCAGGGGGAACTCCTACGAGCAGTACTTC	CASSVLRGNSYEQYF
TRBJ1-2	TRBV7-9	.	few	TGTGCCAGCAGCCTTGAAGGGACCGGCTATGGCTACACCTTC	CASSLEGTGYGYTF
TRBJ2-7	TRBV5-4	TRBD2	few	TGTGCCAGCAGCCCGGGGGGGAGGCGGGGGGACACCTACGAGCAGTACTTC	CASSPGGRRGDTYEQYF
TRBJ1-4	TRBV12-3/TRBV12-4	.	many	TGTGCCAGCAGTCCACAGGGATGGGCTAATGAAAAACTGTTTTTT	CASSPQGWANEKLFF
TRBJ2-7	TRBV6-1	.	many	TGTGCCAGCAGTGAAGCGACAAGGGCAGGGCTAAACGAGCAGTACTTC	CASSEATRAGLNEQYF
TRBJ2-3	TRBV7-9	.	.	TGTGCCAGCAACCCGTCCTCAGGGAACACAGATACGCAGTATTTT	CASNPSSGNTDTQYF
TRBJ2-1	TRBV11-2	.	few	TGTGCCAGCAGCTTAGAGGGGGGCCGGGTTGATGAGCAGTTCTTC	CASSLEGGRVDEQFF
TRBJ2-5	TRBV7-3	TRBD2	few	TGTGCCAGCAGCTTAACCCCGGGGGGGGGGGAGACCCAGTACTTC	CASSLTPGGGETQYF
TRBJ2-5	TRBV6-1	TRBD2	.	TGTGCCAGCAGTTACGGGACTAGCGGGGGACAAGAGACCCAGTACTTC	CASSYGTSGGQETQYF
TRBJ2-3	TRBV13	.	many	TGTGCCAGCAGCCCTCAATATACGCAGTATTTT	CASSPQYTQYF
TRBJ2-5	TRBV12-3/TRBV12-4	TRBD1	once	TGTGCCAGCAGTGCCCAGGGGGCTGTGGGGGAGACCCAGTACTTC	CASSAQGAVGETQYF
TRBJ1-4	TRBV7-2	.	.	TGTGCCAGCAGCTTCAACTTGAGGGATGAAAAACTGTTTTTT	CASSFNLRDEKLFF
TRBJ2-2	TRBV4-2	TRBD2	.	TGTGCCAGCAGCCAAGATAGATCTAGCGGGGGGGATAACACCGGGGAGCTGTTTTTT	CASSQDRSSGGDNTGELFF
TRBJ1-2	TRBV4-1	.	.	TGCGCCAGCAGCCCTAAAGGGGGGAACTATGGCTACACCTTC	CASSPKGGNYGYTF
TRBJ1-4	TRBV6-2/TRBV6-3	.	.	TGTGCCAGCAGGAGGACTGGGAACAATGAAAAACTGTTTTTT	CASRRTGNNEKLFF
TRBJ2-2	TRBV12-3/TRBV12-4	TRBD2	many	TGTGCCAGCAGTATGACTAGCGGAACAACCGGGGAGCTGTTTTTT	CASSMTSGTTGELFF
TRBJ1-4	TRBV6-5	.	.	TGTGCCAGCAGTTGGGGGGAGGGGGTAGGTGAAAAACTGTTTTTT	CASSWGEGVGEKLFF
TRBJ1-2	TRBV5-4	TRBD1	.	TGTGCCAGCAGCTTGGCCGGACTCCGGACAGGGTGGGGCTACACCTTC	CASSLAGLRTGWGYTF
TRBJ1-4	TRBV7-6	TRBD1	medium-sized	TGTGCCAGCAGCCCACGCCTCGGACAGGGCACTAATGAAAAACTGTTTTTT	CASSPRLGQGTNEKLFF
TRBJ1-6	TRBV5-1	.	.	TGCGCCAGCAGCTTGGGGGCAGGCTCCTATAATTCACCCCTCCACTTT	CASSLGAGSYNSPLHF
TRBJ2-5	TRBV7-2	TRBD2	.	TGTGCCAGCAGCTGGGGCGGGGGGGCAGAGACCCAGTACTTC	CASSWGGGAETQYF
TRBJ2-1	TRBV9	.	.	TGTGCCAGCAGCATACGTACGGGGCTGTTCTCCTACAATGAGCAGTTCTTC	CASSIRTGLFSYNEQFF
TRBJ1-4	TRBV18	.	few	TGTGCCAGCTCACCACGCTTGGAGGCCCCGGAAAAACTGTTTTTT	CASSPRLEAPEKLFF
TRBJ2-2	TRBV5-1	.	.	TGTGCCAGAAGCTTGGGGGGGGGGCTACGCACCGGGGAGCTGTTTTTT	CARSLGGGLRTGELFF
TRBJ1-1	TRBV7-2	.	few	TGTGCCAGCAGCTTAACCGGGCAGGGTGCCACTGAAGCTTTCTTT	CASSLTGQGATEAFF
TRBJ1-1	TRBV10-3	.	few	TGTGCCATCAGTGAGTCGTTTATCCCATCGCCGAACACTGAAGCTTTCTTT	CAISESFIPSPNTEAFF
TRBJ2-1	TRBV6-4	.	many	TGTGCCAGCAGTGACTCACGAGGGGCCGATGAGCAGTTCTTC	CASSDSRGADEQFF
TRBJ2-3	TRBV14	TRBD2	few	TGTGCCAGCAGCCGGTGGTCGGGGGGGATAGATACGCAGTATTTT	CASSRWSGGIDTQYF
TRBJ1-5	TRBV18	.	.	TGTGCCAGCTCACTGGGGGACTTCCGCAATCAGCCCCAGCATTTT	CASSLGDFRNQPQHF
TRBJ1-4	TRBV30	.	medium-sized	TGTGCCTGGAGTGGCAGGGGAGGTGAAAAACTGTTTTTT	CAWSGRGGEKLFF
TRBJ2-2	TRBV7-9	.	many	TGTGCCAGCAGCTTAGCTGCGAACACCGGGGAGCTGTTTTTT	CASSLAANTGELFF
TRBJ1-2	TRBV15	.	medium-sized	TGTGCCACCAGCAGAGATTCCCAGGGTGGCTACACCTTC	CATSRDSQGGYTF
TRBJ2-2	TRBV6-5	.	medium-sized	TGTGCCAGCAGTCTCATAGACCCCGGGGAGCTGTTTTTT	CASSLIDPGELFF
TRBJ2-3	TRBV12-5	TRBD2	.	TGTGCTAGTGGGGAAGCCGGGGGGAGCACAGATACGCAGTATTTT	CASGEAGGSTDTQYF
TRBJ2-5	TRBV7-3	TRBD2	few	TGTGCCAGCAGGGGCGAACTAGCGGGGGGGCTAGAGACCCAGTACTTC	CASRGELAGGLETQYF
TRBJ2-2	TRBV20-1	TRBD2	few	TGCAGTGCTAGCGAGACTAGCGGGGCCACCGGGGAGCTGTTTTTT	CSASETSGATGELFF
TRBJ2-2	TRBV6-4	.	.	TGTGCCAGCAGTGTCGGCAGGAAGGGCACCGGGGAGCTGTTTTTT	CASSVGRKGTGELFF
TRBJ2-4	TRBV7-2	TRBD1	.	TGTGCCAGCAGTACCGGGACAGGGGAAAACATTCAGTACTTC	CASSTGTGENIQYF
TRBJ2-7	TRBV18	TRBD1	many	TGTGCCAGCTCACCGGTGAACAGGGGCTCCTACGAGCAGTACTTC	CASSPVNRGSYEQYF
TRBJ1-6	TRBV5-6	.	few	TGTGCCAGCAGCTTAGGAGGCCCTCCTTATAATTCACCCCTCCACTTT	CASSLGGPPYNSPLHF
TRBJ2-1	TRBV19	.	medium-sized	TGTGCCAGTAGTATGAGGGCAGGGCTTATCTACAATGAGCAGTTCTTC	CASSMRAGLIYNEQFF